This T cell receptor (beta chain) was captured in a study of CD8+CD57+ T cells in acquired aplastic anemia. Study summary: An average of roughly 3 ug of DNA was obtained from sorted CD4+ and CD8+ cells.

The germline CDR1 and CDR2 sequences are KGHDR and SFDVKD. This CDR3 region has 15 residues. The sequenced patients had an expansion of CD8+CD57+ cells seen by flow cytometry. With regard to this clonotype: One end of the junction does not line up with germline, which may come from a read error.

Genomic DNA served as template for TCR beta VDJ and CDR3 profiling. TCRdb re-called the reads with MiXCR, one entry per CDR3 protein. The sample records about 120,000 distinct CDR3 sequences, approximately 61% being singletons. What was sequenced was sorted CD4+, CD8+, or CD8+CD57+ T cells (not recorded which) from PBMCs. This rearrangement joins TRBV24-1 to TRBJ2-7; TRBD2 aligns across 7 bases. The receptor was isolated from a human donor with aplastic anemia. CDR3 protein: CATSERGGWTGELYF. The DNA of the CDR3 is TGTGCCACCAGTGAACGCGGGGGATGGACCGGGGAGCTGTACTTC.